Listed below are T cell receptor beta chains from one sample, sequenced in a study of identical twins. TCRdb passed the 5' RACE reads through MiXCR, listing each CDR3 protein once. In the table there are just under 650,000 distinct CDR3 sequences, about 7.1% of which are singletons. This same sample was also taken into another study, of yellow fever vaccine responses in identical twins.

Sequencing was carried out using PBMCs. The receptors were gathered from a woman between 18 and 30 years old in good health. Each CDR3 is given with its conserved first and last residue. Each record gives: V gene, J gene, D gene, clone size, CDR3 protein, CDR3 DNA. A D gene is named only where the DNA matches it firmly. Not all rows give a size; the values are once, few, many and, for expanded clones, a class.

v_call: TRBV25-1; j_call: TRBJ2-5; d_call: -; clone_size: many; cdr3_aa: CASSESGWHLRETQYF; cdr3_nt: TGTGCCAGCAGTGAATCGGGGTGGCACCTCCGAGAGACCCAGTACTTC
v_call: TRBV7-6; j_call: TRBJ2-7; d_call: -; clone_size: many; cdr3_aa: CASSLSAAGEQYF; cdr3_nt: TGTGCCAGCAGCTTATCAGCAGCAGGGGAGCAGTACTTC
v_call: TRBV28; j_call: TRBJ2-1; d_call: TRBD2; clone_size: -; cdr3_aa: CASSFPGTSGRASRFLEQFF; cdr3_nt: TGTGCCAGCAGTTTCCCCGGGACTAGCGGGAGGGCCTCACGCTTCCTTGAGCAGTTCTTC
v_call: TRBV20-1; j_call: TRBJ2-1; d_call: -; clone_size: few; cdr3_aa: CSAKLVDFQGPGQFF; cdr3_nt: TGCAGTGCTAAGCTGGTTGATTTTCAGGGGCCTGGGCAGTTCTTC
v_call: TRBV4-1; j_call: TRBJ2-1; d_call: TRBD1; clone_size: few; cdr3_aa: CASSQARDRLPYNEQFF; cdr3_nt: TGCGCCAGCAGCCAGGCCCGGGACAGGTTACCCTACAATGAGCAGTTCTTC
v_call: TRBV20-1; j_call: TRBJ2-1; d_call: TRBD2; clone_size: few; cdr3_aa: CSAIGRGGIEQFF; cdr3_nt: TGCAGTGCTATTGGTCGGGGGGGAATTGAGCAGTTCTTC
v_call: TRBV4-1; j_call: TRBJ2-3; d_call: TRBD2; clone_size: -; cdr3_aa: CASSQGAGGTSGRTDTQYF; cdr3_nt: TGCGCCAGCAGCCAGGGGGCCGGTGGGACTAGCGGGAGAACAGATACGCAGTATTTT
v_call: TRBV29-1; j_call: TRBJ1-4; d_call: TRBD1; clone_size: -; cdr3_aa: CSVGRDREGEKLFF; cdr3_nt: TGCAGCGTTGGCCGGGACAGGGAGGGTGAAAAACTGTTTTTT
v_call: TRBV6-2/TRBV6-3; j_call: TRBJ1-5; d_call: -; clone_size: many; cdr3_aa: CASSRPWGPFGNQPQHF; cdr3_nt: TGTGCCAGCAGTCGCCCCTGGGGGCCCTTCGGCAATCAGCCCCAGCATTTT
v_call: TRBV5-1; j_call: TRBJ2-3; d_call: -; clone_size: few; cdr3_aa: CASSLRAGPTDTQYF; cdr3_nt: TGCGCCAGCAGCTTGAGGGCAGGGCCCACAGATACGCAGTATTTT
v_call: TRBV29-1; j_call: TRBJ2-1; d_call: -; clone_size: many; cdr3_aa: CSDGGGRVSLNEQFF; cdr3_nt: TGCAGCGATGGGGGGGGGCGAGTTAGTTTGAATGAGCAGTTCTTC
v_call: TRBV15; j_call: TRBJ2-5; d_call: -; clone_size: many; cdr3_aa: CATSRETRQETQYF; cdr3_nt: TGTGCCACCAGCAGAGAGACTAGGCAGGAGACCCAGTACTTC
v_call: TRBV19; j_call: TRBJ1-1; d_call: -; clone_size: few; cdr3_aa: CASRYRDSNTEAFF; cdr3_nt: TGTGCCAGCAGATACAGGGATTCGAACACTGAAGCTTTCTTT
v_call: TRBV18; j_call: TRBJ2-1; d_call: TRBD2; clone_size: many; cdr3_aa: CASSSGLADNEQFF; cdr3_nt: TGTGCCAGCTCAAGTGGACTAGCGGACAATGAGCAGTTCTTC
v_call: TRBV5-1; j_call: TRBJ2-1; d_call: TRBD2; clone_size: few; cdr3_aa: CASSLSLAGLNNEQFF; cdr3_nt: TGCGCCAGCAGCTTGAGCCTAGCGGGACTAAACAATGAGCAGTTCTTC
v_call: TRBV18; j_call: TRBJ2-7; d_call: -; clone_size: -; cdr3_aa: CASSPGISAHEQYF; cdr3_nt: TGTGCCAGCTCACCCGGGATTAGCGCACACGAGCAGTACTTC
v_call: TRBV12-3/TRBV12-4; j_call: TRBJ2-7; d_call: TRBD1; clone_size: many; cdr3_aa: CASSPGQGKYEQYF; cdr3_nt: TGTGCCAGCAGTCCGGGACAGGGAAAGTACGAGCAGTACTTC
v_call: TRBV11-3; j_call: TRBJ2-7; d_call: -; clone_size: -; cdr3_aa: CASSPVRDEQYF; cdr3_nt: TGTGCCAGCAGCCCCGTCAGGGACGAGCAGTACTTC
v_call: TRBV18; j_call: TRBJ2-1; d_call: -; clone_size: -; cdr3_aa: CASSPWNSSYNEQFF; cdr3_nt: TGTGCCAGCTCACCGTGGAACAGCTCCTACAATGAGCAGTTCTTC
v_call: TRBV12-3/TRBV12-4; j_call: TRBJ2-3; d_call: -; clone_size: many; cdr3_aa: CATTYLDTQYF; cdr3_nt: TGTGCCACAACGTACCTAGATACGCAGTATTTT
v_call: TRBV28; j_call: TRBJ1-4; d_call: -; clone_size: many; cdr3_aa: CASSPDRTNEKLFF; cdr3_nt: TGTGCCAGCAGCCCGGACAGAACAAATGAAAAACTGTTTTTT
v_call: TRBV5-1; j_call: TRBJ2-3; d_call: -; clone_size: few; cdr3_aa: CASSLWWGAPDTQYF; cdr3_nt: TGCGCCAGCAGCTTGTGGTGGGGGGCCCCCGATACGCAGTATTTT
v_call: TRBV15; j_call: TRBJ1-1; d_call: -; clone_size: many; cdr3_aa: CATSRVGQPNTEAFF; cdr3_nt: TGTGCCACCAGCAGAGTGGGACAACCGAACACTGAAGCTTTCTTT
v_call: TRBV4-2; j_call: TRBJ2-1; d_call: TRBD1; clone_size: -; cdr3_aa: CASSHGTGGHNEQFF; cdr3_nt: TGTGCCAGCAGCCATGGGACAGGGGGCCATAATGAGCAGTTCTTC
v_call: TRBV7-2; j_call: TRBJ2-1; d_call: -; clone_size: -; cdr3_aa: CASSSVGPNEQFF; cdr3_nt: TGTGCCAGCAGCTCAGTTGGCCCCAATGAGCAGTTCTTC
v_call: TRBV28; j_call: TRBJ2-2; d_call: -; clone_size: few; cdr3_aa: CASSFVLPNTGELFF; cdr3_nt: TGTGCCAGCAGTTTTGTTTTACCTAATACCGGGGAGCTGTTTTTT
v_call: TRBV24-1; j_call: TRBJ2-2; d_call: -; clone_size: many; cdr3_aa: CATSDLPLDSPINTGELFF; cdr3_nt: TGTGCCACCAGTGATTTACCCCTAGACAGTCCTATTAACACCGGGGAGCTGTTTTTT
v_call: TRBV20-1; j_call: TRBJ2-3; d_call: TRBD2; clone_size: many; cdr3_aa: CSGSGGGTSTDTQYF; cdr3_nt: TGCAGTGGATCAGGCGGGGGAACCAGCACAGATACGCAGTATTTT
v_call: TRBV9; j_call: TRBJ1-1; d_call: -; clone_size: many; cdr3_aa: CASRGDGLPLEAFF; cdr3_nt: TGTGCCAGCAGGGGGGACGGGCTGCCCCTGGAAGCTTTCTTT
v_call: TRBV10-2; j_call: TRBJ2-3; d_call: -; clone_size: many; cdr3_aa: CASKDPGVIGTQYF; cdr3_nt: TGCGCCAGCAAGGACCCTGGGGTTATTGGTACGCAGTATTTT
v_call: TRBV11-2; j_call: TRBJ1-1; d_call: -; clone_size: -; cdr3_aa: CASSLDRTAEAFF; cdr3_nt: TGTGCCAGCAGCTTGGATCGGACAGCTGAAGCTTTCTTT
v_call: TRBV20-1; j_call: TRBJ2-7; d_call: TRBD1; clone_size: many; cdr3_aa: CSARDRDRGLYEQYF; cdr3_nt: TGCAGTGCTAGAGATCGGGACAGGGGGCTCTACGAGCAGTACTTC
v_call: TRBV24-1; j_call: TRBJ1-1; d_call: -; clone_size: many; cdr3_aa: CATSTGVNTEAFF; cdr3_nt: TGTGCCACCAGTACAGGCGTGAACACTGAAGCTTTCTTT
v_call: TRBV15; j_call: TRBJ1-1; d_call: TRBD1; clone_size: many; cdr3_aa: CATSKDRAPNTEAFF; cdr3_nt: TGTGCCACCAGCAAGGACAGGGCGCCGAACACTGAAGCTTTCTTT
v_call: TRBV2; j_call: TRBJ2-2; d_call: -; clone_size: many; cdr3_aa: CASSGSHAGELFF; cdr3_nt: TGTGCCAGCAGTGGGTCTCACGCCGGGGAGCTGTTTTTT
v_call: TRBV19; j_call: TRBJ1-5; d_call: -; clone_size: few; cdr3_aa: CASSMDGYNQPQHF; cdr3_nt: TGTGCCAGTAGTATGGACGGGTATAATCAGCCCCAGCATTTT
v_call: TRBV4-2; j_call: TRBJ2-5; d_call: TRBD2; clone_size: many; cdr3_aa: CASSQGAVAGGIETQYF; cdr3_nt: TGTGCCAGCAGCCAAGGAGCGGTAGCGGGAGGGATCGAGACCCAGTACTTC
v_call: TRBV27; j_call: TRBJ2-3; d_call: TRBD1; clone_size: -; cdr3_aa: CASSPQGQADTQYF; cdr3_nt: TGTGCCAGCAGTCCCCAAGGACAGGCGGATACGCAGTATTTT
v_call: TRBV29-1; j_call: TRBJ2-7; d_call: -; clone_size: -; cdr3_aa: CSVEADYYEQYF; cdr3_nt: TGCAGCGTTGAAGCGGACTACTACGAGCAGTACTTC
v_call: TRBV25-1; j_call: TRBJ2-2; d_call: -; clone_size: many; cdr3_aa: CASSEGRGHTGELFF; cdr3_nt: TGTGCCAGCAGTGAGGGGAGGGGGCACACCGGGGAGCTGTTTTTT
v_call: TRBV7-8; j_call: TRBJ2-1; d_call: TRBD2; clone_size: many; cdr3_aa: CASSPLGLANEQFF; cdr3_nt: TGTGCCAGCAGCCCACTGGGACTAGCCAATGAGCAGTTCTTC
v_call: TRBV7-9; j_call: TRBJ2-3; d_call: -; clone_size: -; cdr3_aa: CASSSLRGDTQYF; cdr3_nt: TGTGCCAGCAGCAGTTTGCGAGGAGATACGCAGTATTTT